Listed here are 17 T cell receptor beta chains from one sample, sequenced in a study of vaccination effects on CD4 cells after COVID-19. The antigens these receptors bind are not known. Repertoires were generated with immunoSEQ multiplex PCR, while TCRdb's copy carries only in-frame clones and drops some. The sample yields some 29,000 clones, around 74% seen once. With the ViraFEST assay, the study expanded antigen-specific CD4+ T cells using viral peptide pools, then sequenced them. Cells that had been cultured for 10 days were the source of isolated CD4+ T cells. Two doses of BNT162b2 or mRNA-1273 vaccine were administered to participants. The material was CD4+ T cells from PBMCs cultured with HCoV-OC43 spike peptides, obtained after COVID-19 vaccination. As for subset: HCoV-OC43 spike overlapping peptide pool stimulation. The origin of the receptors is a human donor who received a COVID-19 vaccine.

The chain carries TRBV6-5 and TRBJ1-2, with D maybe TRBD1 (5 bases). The germline gives CDR1 MNHEY, CDR2 SVGAGI. There are 14 residues in the CDR3. V was cut by 7 bases and J by 6 bases, with 18 bases left in between. The CDR3 protein is CASTSAGQFDGYTF. In DNA form, the CDR3 reads TGTGCCAGCACCTCTGCGGGGCAGTTTGATGGCTACACCTTC.

In its sample, this clone is medium-sized. V is TRBV4-1 and J is TRBJ2-1, with a tentative D call TRBD2 (6 bases). The CDR3 runs 12 residues. Germline V CDR1 and CDR2: MGHRA, YSYEKL. The ends were cut back, 4 bases at V and 10 bases at J, with 11 bases in the middle. CDR3 coding DNA: TGCGCCAGCAGCCGGTTCGCGGGGGAGCAGTTCTTC. This gives the protein CASSRFAGEQFF.

The chain employs TRBV30 and TRBJ2-7; 8 bases are shared with TRBD1. V lost 2 bases and J lost 0; bases outside the gene matches: 6. CDR3 size: 15 residues. Germline-derived CDR1 and CDR2 are GTSNPN and SVGIG (reference sequence). DNA of the CDR3: TGTGCCTGGAGTCTCAGGGGGCCAAGCTCCTACGAGCAGTACTTC. Amino acids: CAWSLRGPSSYEQYF.

In its sample, this clone was seen once. This chain uses TRBV5-1 with TRBJ2-7; maybe TRBD1 (6 bases). Germline assignment: CDR1 SGHRS and CDR2 YFSETQ. The CDR3 is made up of 13 amino acids. Trimming took off 0 bases at V and 7 bases at J, with 11 bases between the two ends. The CDR3: CASSLASGEEQYF. The CDR3 region has the DNA TGCGCCAGCAGCTTGGCGTCAGGGGAAGAGCAGTACTTC.

This clone appeared a few times. This rearrangement joins TRBV6-4 to TRBJ2-2; 8 bases map to TRBD2. With 5 bases clipped from V and 4 bases from J, the junction kept 0 bases outside the gene matches. The CDR3 runs 13 residues. CDR1 is MRHNA and CDR2 is SNTAGT in the germline V gene. CDR3 amino acids: CASSSGSTGELFF. CDR3 nucleotide sequence: TGTGCCAGCAGTAGCGGGAGCACCGGGGAGCTGTTTTTT.

This sequence joins TRBV25-1 and TRBJ2-2; TRBD2 agrees at 13 bases. The V gene's germline CDR1 is MGHDK and CDR2 SYGVNS. With 4 bases clipped from V and 4 bases from J, the junction kept 3 bases outside the gene matches. The CDR3 length is 16 residues. The CDR3 loop is CASSGGLAGVTGELFF. For the CDR3, the DNA is TGTGCCAGCAGTGGAGGACTAGCGGGAGTCACCGGGGAGCTGTTTTTT. Combining the CDR3 with reference TRBV25-1 and TRBJ2-2 gives the whole variable domain EADIYQTPRYLVIGTGKKITLECSQTMGHDKMYWYQQDPGMELHLIHYSYGVNSTEKGDLSSESTVSRIRTEHFPLTLESARPSHTSQYLCASSGGLAGVTGELFFGEGSRLTVL.

V and J are TRBV19 and TRBJ1-3; D possibly corresponds to TRBD1 (6 bases). CDR1 is LNHDA and CDR2 is SQIVND in the germline V gene (reference sequence). The V and J ends lost 3 bases and 2 bases respectively, with 14 bases between them. The CDR3 is made up of 16 amino acids. The CDR3 DNA is TGTGCCAGTAGTATCGCGGACAGAATCACTGGAAACACCATATATTTT. It codes for CASSIADRITGNTIYF.

This clone rates as large (0.1 to 1%). V gene TRBV2 combines with J gene TRBJ1-3, with a tentative D call TRBD1 (6 bases). The germline V and J ends were trimmed by 7 bases and 2 bases, with 12 bases remaining between them. This CDR3 spans 14 amino acids. CDR1 and CDR2 from the germline V gene are SNHLY and FYNNEI. CDR3 residues: CASTSGGPGNTIYF. The CDR3 coding sequence is TGTGCCAGCACCAGTGGGGGGCCTGGAAACACCATATATTTT.

This chain connects TRBV30 to TRBJ2-5, with a possible D match to TRBD2 (5 bases). CDR3 length equals 15 residues. The germline V gene encodes CDR1 GTSNPN and CDR2 SVGIG (reference sequence). With 3 bases removed from V and 4 bases from J, the gap between germline ends came to 18 bases. The CDR3 loop reads CAWRDPGGSGETQYF. The CDR3 DNA sequence: TGTGCCTGGAGGGACCCAGGAGGATCGGGAGAGACCCAGTACTTC.

The gene calls are TRBV27 and TRBJ2-1; D gene uncertain. The CDR3 runs 17 residues. Trimming removed 0 bases from V and 0 bases from J, with 12 bases in between. CDR1 and CDR2 from the germline V gene are MNHEY and SMNVEV (reference sequence). The CDR3 nucleotides read TGTGCCAGCAGTTTATCCTCAACAGCCAGCTCCTACAATGAGCAGTTCTTC. Residues: CASSLSSTASSYNEQFF.

V usage is TRBV6-1 and J usage is TRBJ1-2; D is perhaps TRBD1 (6 bases). The length of the CDR3 is 15 residues. Trimming pared 2 bases from V and 1 base from J, leaving 11 bases between. Germline CDR1 reads MNHNS; CDR2 reads SASEGT. CDR3 loop: CASSERQGINYGYTF. DNA for the CDR3: TGTGCCAGCAGTGAAAGGCAGGGGATTAACTATGGCTACACCTTC.

The rearrangement uses TRBV19 and TRBJ1-2, with 11 bases matching TRBD1. Germline trimming cut 6 bases from V and 14 bases from J; bases unmatched to any gene: 11. Germline V gives CDR1 LNHDA, CDR2 SQIVND (reference sequence). The CDR3 extends over 13 amino acids. The CDR3 bases are TGTGCCAGTAGCAAGGACAGGGGGCGCGGGGGGACCTTC. Translating it yields CASSKDRGRGGTF. Filled out from reference TRBV19 and TRBJ1-2, the complete variable domain reads DGGITQSPKYLFRKEGQNVTLSCEQNLNHDAMYWYRQDPGQGLRLIYYSQIVNDFQKGDIAEGYSVSREKKESFPLTVTSAQKNPTAFYLCASSKDRGRGGTFGSGTRLTVV.

The V gene is TRBV4-1, the J gene TRBJ1-2, with D uncertain. V lost 4 bases and J lost 0, with 12 bases in between. Germline CDR1 and CDR2: MGHRA and YSYEKL. There are 15 residues in the CDR3. The CDR3 protein is CASSPLQFPNYGYTF. DNA of the CDR3: TGCGCCAGCAGCCCGCTGCAGTTCCCTAACTATGGCTACACCTTC.

In DNA, the CDR3 is TGTGCCAGCAGCGTTAGCGGGGGGGCCCGGACAGATACGCAGTATTTT. Translating gives CASSVSGGARTDTQYF. V is TRBV9 and J is TRBJ2-3; TRBD2 matches at 11 bases. The ends lost 2 bases at V and 3 bases at J; junction bases unmatched: 5. In germline, CDR1 is SGDLS, CDR2 YYNGEE. CDR3 length: 16 amino acids.

This chain joins TRBV6-5 and TRBJ1-1, with TRBD1 matching 9 bases. The V gene end was trimmed by 6 bases and the J gene end by 4 bases; junction bases not matched to a gene: 6. CDR3 length: 14 residues. Germline V gene lookup returns CDR1 MNHEY and CDR2 SVGAGI. The CDR3 sequence is CASRGGQGPTEAFF. CDR3 nucleotide sequence: TGTGCCAGCAGGGGCGGACAGGGGCCCACTGAAGCTTTCTTT.

This clone turned up a few times. The chain recombines TRBV20-1 with TRBJ2-1; D is uncertain. The germline V gene has CDR1 DFQATT and CDR2 SNEGSKA (reference sequence). V lost 3 bases and J lost 2, with 8 bases in between. The length of the CDR3 is 13 residues. The CDR3 DNA reads TGCAGTGCTAGTATACCAGCCTACAATGAGCAGTTCTTC. This codes for CSASIPAYNEQFF.

This clone was observed a few times. The chain is built from TRBV6-5 and TRBJ1-3; D unclear. Germline CDR1 reads MNHEY; CDR2 reads SVGAGI. Trimming removed 4 bases at V and 2 bases at J, with 3 bases between. CDR3 length equals 12 residues. CDR3 region: CASSSPGNTIYF. CDR3 in DNA: TGTGCCAGCAGTTCACCTGGAAACACCATATATTTT.